Shown below are 32 T cell receptor beta chains from a single sample sequenced in a study of OX40 agonist ivuxolimab in advanced cancers. TCRdb keeps only in-frame clones here, not all; method: immunoSEQ multiplex PCR. Here the sample spans over 10,000 clones, roughly 90% being singletons. The starting material was CD4+ or CD8+ T cells sorted from blood, obtained in a trial of the OX40 agonist ivuxolimab. The receptor set was obtained from an adult with an advanced solid tumor such as melanoma, head and neck, liver or kidney cancer.

This clone was recorded only once. The chain joins TRBV19 to TRBJ2-7, with no clear D. V lost 0 bases to trimming and J lost 7 bases, with 13 bases between them. Germline V gives CDR1 LNHDA, CDR2 SQIVND (reference sequence). The CDR3 consists of 14 residues. The CDR3 bases are TGTGCCAGTAGTATAGAGGCTACCTTCGGGGAGCAGTACTTC. Translated: CASSIEATFGEQYF.

The rearrangement uses TRBV4-3 and TRBJ1-4, with no clear D. Trimming removed 0 bases at V and 7 bases at J, with 21 bases between. The CDR3 is 18 amino acids. Germline V lookup: CDR1 LGHNA, CDR2 YSLEER. Here the CDR3 DNA reads TGCGCCAGCAGCCAAGAGATAGCCTCACCCGAGGTCGGTGAAAAACTGTTTTTT. Its protein product is CASSQEIASPEVGEKLFF.

This clone appeared a single time. V gene TRBV2 combines with J gene TRBJ1-6; no firm D call. The CDR3 is made up of 17 amino acids. Between the trimmed V and J ends, which lost 6 bases and 5 bases, there was a span of 20 bases. CDR1 and CDR2 (germline): SNHLY, FYNNEI. CDR3 region: CASRPRRVGFNNSPLHF. As DNA, the CDR3 is TGTGCCAGCAGACCTAGACGGGTGGGCTTTAATAATTCACCCCTCCACTTT.

This rearrangement joins TRBV30 to TRBJ2-7, with D possibly matching TRBD1 (5 bases). Trimming shortened V by 3 bases and J by 5 bases, and 11 bases separated the two germline ends. Per the germline V gene, CDR1 is GTSNPN and CDR2 is SVGIG (reference sequence). The CDR3 runs 12 residues. The chain's CDR3 is CAWSPRAHEQYF. The CDR3 nucleotides read TGTGCCTGGAGCCCCAGGGCCCACGAGCAGTACTTC.

The chain carries TRBV5-6 and TRBJ1-5; D possibly corresponds to TRBD1 (6 bases). The germline CDR1 and CDR2 sequences are SGHDT and YYEEEE. V shed 4 bases and J shed 2 bases, with 13 bases lying between them. This CDR3 is built from 15 residues. The CDR3, as DNA: TGTGCCAGCAGCGTACACAGGGTCGGCAATCAGCCCCAGCATTTT. Encoded protein: CASSVHRVGNQPQHF.

The chain links TRBV25-1 to TRBJ1-2; D unresolved. CDR1 is MGHDK and CDR2 is SYGVNS in the germline V gene. The CDR3 is 12 amino acids. V was cut by 5 bases and J by 3 bases, with 7 bases left in between. The CDR3, as DNA: TGTGCCAGCAGTAGTCCATACTATGGCTACACCTTC. This codes for CASSSPYYGYTF.

The chain employs TRBV25-1 and TRBJ2-3; D is unclear. The germline CDR1 and CDR2 sequences are MGHDK and SYGVNS. V shed 1 base and J shed 1 base, with 15 bases lying between them. This CDR3 is built from 17 residues. The CDR3 region is CASSESAVRRGTDTQYF. The CDR3 DNA is TGTGCCAGCAGTGAATCGGCCGTCCGAAGGGGCACAGATACGCAGTATTTT.

This chain joins TRBV5-1 and TRBJ1-1; the match to TRBD1 covers 9 bases. Unmatched junction bases numbered 12, after V lost 4 bases and J lost 2 bases. Germline assignment: CDR1 SGHRS and CDR2 YFSETQ. The CDR3 has 17 residues. CDR3 sequence: CASSPVPGQGTNTEAFF. In DNA, the CDR3 is TGCGCCAGCAGCCCGGTCCCGGGACAGGGAACCAACACTGAAGCTTTCTTT. Supplemented by reference TRBV5-1 and TRBJ1-1, the full variable domain reads KAGVTQTPRYLIKTRGQQVTLSCSPISGHRSVSWYQQTPGQGLQFLFEYFSETQRNKGNFPGRFSGRQFSNSRSEMNVSTLELGDSALYLCASSPVPGQGTNTEAFFGQGTRLTVV.

J is TRBJ1-3 and V is TRBV4-1; D may be TRBD1 (5 bases). CDR1 and CDR2 (germline): MGHRA, YSYEKL. Trimming removed 3 bases from V and 2 bases from J, with 11 bases in between. The length of the CDR3 is 15 residues. The CDR3 nucleotides are TGCGCCAGCAGCCAGGGCAGGGTAACTGGAAACACCATATATTTT. This translates into CASSQGRVTGNTIYF.

The chain has TRBV29-1 and TRBJ2-5; TRBD2 matches at 12 bases. Trimming at V came to 1 base and at J to 0 bases, leaving 9 bases not matched to a gene. Looked up from germline, CDR1 is SQVTM and CDR2 is ANQGSEA. CDR3 length: 18 amino acids. CDR3 in amino acids: CSVEVTSGGPLYQETQYF. CDR3 DNA: TGCAGCGTTGAAGTAACTAGCGGGGGGCCTCTGTACCAAGAGACCCAGTACTTC.

V usage is TRBV28 and J usage is TRBJ1-3; D is uncertain. V lost 6 bases to trimming and J lost 0 bases, with 15 bases between them. In germline, CDR1 is MDHEN, CDR2 SYDVKM. The CDR3 runs 16 residues. CDR3 coding DNA: TGTGCCAGCAGCCAGCCTACGGGGAACTCTGGAAACACCATATATTTT. As protein: CASSQPTGNSGNTIYF.

CDR3 bases: TGTGCCAGCAGCCCAGGGACAGGTACCTACGAGCAGTACTTC. Translated: CASSPGTGTYEQYF. The chain recombines TRBV7-2 with TRBJ2-7; 8 nucleotides match TRBD1. Trimming cost V 5 bases and J 2 bases; bases outside gene matches: 5. The CDR3 loop spans 14 amino acids. Per the germline V gene, CDR1 is SGHTA and CDR2 is FQGNSA.

The rearrangement uses TRBV5-6 and TRBJ2-5; 16 positions agree with TRBD2. Trimming cost V 6 bases and J 0 bases; bases outside gene matches: 5. CDR3 size: 17 residues. In germline, CDR1 is SGHDT, CDR2 YYEEEE. The CDR3 sequence is CASNGGTSGRDQETQYF. The DNA for the CDR3 is TGTGCCAGCAATGGGGGGACTAGCGGGAGGGACCAAGAGACCCAGTACTTC.

The chain carries TRBV4-3 and TRBJ2-7; a possible D gene is TRBD2 (6 bases). There are 16 residues in the CDR3. The V gene's germline CDR1 is LGHNA and CDR2 YSLEER. V lost 2 bases, J lost 1 base, and 15 bases lay in between. In DNA form, the CDR3 reads TGCGCCAGCAGCCAACGGCGGGGAAGGGGATCCTACGAGCAGTACTTC. Translation gives CASSQRRGRGSYEQYF.

This chain joins TRBV19 and TRBJ2-7; a weak D match, TRBD1 (6 bases). Germline lookup yields CDR1 LNHDA and CDR2 SQIVND (reference sequence). The CDR3 contains 15 residues. The V end was cut by 3 bases, the J end by 0 bases, with 12 bases between. Here the CDR3 reads CASSMGAGTSYEQYF. CDR3 DNA: TGTGCCAGTAGTATGGGGGCAGGGACCTCCTACGAGCAGTACTTC.

The gene calls are TRBV7-8 and TRBJ2-7; maybe TRBD1 (5 bases). This CDR3 has 14 amino acids. Deletions cut 1 base from V and 1 base from J, with 8 bases between. CDR1 and CDR2 (germline): SGHVS, FQNEAQ. CDR3 loop: CASSLVGHSYEQYF. CDR3 in DNA: TGTGCCAGCAGCTTAGTTGGACATTCCTACGAGCAGTACTTC.

This chain links TRBV4-1 with TRBJ1-5; D gene ambiguous. The CDR3 runs to 16 residues. Trimming stripped 0 bases from V and 3 bases from J, with 12 bases between. The germline V gene has CDR1 MGHRA and CDR2 YSYEKL. The CDR3 sequence is CASSQDPGDYNQPQHF. In DNA form, the CDR3 reads TGCGCCAGCAGCCAAGATCCGGGAGACTACAATCAGCCCCAGCATTTT.

The J gene is TRBJ2-3, the V gene TRBV5-4, with 12 bases that match TRBD2. The CDR3 is made up of 16 amino acids. The germline V gene encodes CDR1 SGHNT and CDR2 YYREEE (reference sequence). The V segment lost 0 bases and the J segment 4 bases; nucleotides outside the gene matches: 3. CDR3 sequence: CASSLGLAGASDTQYF. The CDR3 DNA sequence: TGTGCCAGCAGCTTGGGACTAGCGGGAGCCTCAGATACGCAGTATTTT.

The chain is built from TRBV19 and TRBJ2-1; 7 bases agree with TRBD1. The CDR3 is made up of 15 amino acids. In germline, CDR1 is LNHDA, CDR2 SQIVND (reference sequence). V lost 4 bases to trimming and J lost 4 bases; unmatched junction nucleotides: 7. CDR3: CASSNDRETYNEQFF. CDR3 nucleotides: TGTGCCAGTAGTAATGACAGGGAGACGTACAATGAGCAGTTCTTC. Variable domain in full (rest from reference TRBV19 and TRBJ2-1): DGGITQSPKYLFRKEGQNVTLSCEQNLNHDAMYWYRQDPGQGLRLIYYSQIVNDFQKGDIAEGYSVSREKKESFPLTVTSAQKNPTAFYLCASSNDRETYNEQFFGPGTRLTVL.

This chain connects TRBV9 to TRBJ2-7; 10 bases fit TRBD2. Germline V gene lookup returns CDR1 SGDLS and CDR2 YYNGEE. J gave up 3 bases and V 0 bases, and 0 bases lay outside the gene matches. The CDR3 consists of 14 residues. The CDR3 DNA sequence: TGTGCCAGCAGCGTAGGACTAGCGGGCTACGAGCAGTACTTC. Translation gives CASSVGLAGYEQYF.

The V gene is TRBV5-6, the J gene TRBJ2-5, with D unresolved. V lost 0 bases, J lost 7 bases, and 7 bases lay in between. The CDR3 extends over 12 amino acids. The germline gives CDR1 SGHDT, CDR2 YYEEEE. The CDR3 here is CASSLAGGTQYF. CDR3 nucleotide sequence: TGTGCCAGCAGCTTGGCCGGCGGGACCCAGTACTTC. Full variable domain (outside the CDR3, taken from reference TRBV5-6 and TRBJ2-5): DAGVTQSPTHLIKTRGQQVTLRCSPKSGHDTVSWYQQALGQGPQFIFQYYEEEERQRGNFPDRFSGHQFPNYSSELNVNALLLGDSALYLCASSLAGGTQYFGPGTRLLVL.

The V and J genes are TRBV27 and TRBJ2-5, with TRBD2 matching over 7 bases. V dropped 2 bases and J dropped 4; count of bases not matched to a gene: 4. The CDR3 sequence is 14 residues long. Germline V gene lookup returns CDR1 MNHEY and CDR2 SMNVEV (reference sequence). CDR3 sequence: CASSLAGEGETQYF. The CDR3 DNA sequence: TGTGCCAGCAGTTTAGCGGGAGAGGGAGAGACCCAGTACTTC.

The rearrangement joins TRBV2 to TRBJ1-5, with no clear D. This CDR3 comprises 14 residues. Trimming took 6 bases from V and 6 from J, leaving 15 bases between them. Germline-derived CDR1 and CDR2 are SNHLY and FYNNEI. The DNA of the CDR3 is TGTGCCAGCAGGGCCCGGGGAGGCAGTCAGCCCCAGCATTTT. Amino acids: CASRARGGSQPQHF.

The chain is built from TRBV5-1 and TRBJ2-3; 9 bases map to TRBD1. With 3 bases clipped from V and 2 bases from J, the junction kept 4 bases outside the gene matches. Germline values: CDR1 SGHRS, CDR2 YFSETQ. CDR3 size: 15 residues. In DNA form, the CDR3 reads TGCGCCAGCAGCTACCGGGACAGGGACACAGATACGCAGTATTTT. Its protein product is CASSYRDRDTDTQYF.

The chain joins TRBV27 to TRBJ2-7; 9 positions match TRBD1. The CDR3 consists of 13 residues. CDR1 MNHEY and CDR2 SMNVEV come from the germline V gene (reference sequence). The junction had 9 bases not matched to a gene; V was cut back by 9 bases and J by 6 bases. Here the CDR3 DNA reads TGTGCCAGTTCCGGGACAGGGCTGCTCGAGCAGTACTTC. The encoded protein is CASSGTGLLEQYF.

This clone was counted between two and nine times. The chain combines TRBV7-7 with TRBJ2-7; TRBD1 agrees at 9 bases. Trimming took 5 bases from V and 2 from J; bases not matched to a gene: 4. CDR3 length: 14 amino acids. Germline CDR1 and CDR2: SSHAT and FNYEAQ (reference sequence). CDR3 loop: CASSPWTGAYEQYF. The CDR3 DNA reads as TGTGCCAGCAGCCCATGGACAGGGGCCTACGAGCAGTACTTC.

CDR3 sequence (DNA): TGTGCCAGCAGTTACGGGACAGAGAACTATGGCTACACCTTC. Translating gives CASSYGTENYGYTF. This chain joins TRBV6-5 and TRBJ1-2, with 7 bases identical to TRBD1. The J segment lost 2 bases and the V segment lost 2 bases, leaving 2 bases of the junction unmatched. The CDR3 is 14 amino acids. The germline gives CDR1 MNHEY, CDR2 SVGAGI.

This rearrangement joins TRBV27 to TRBJ2-1, with 7 bases that match TRBD2. CDR3 length: 16 residues. Germline lookup yields CDR1 MNHEY and CDR2 SMNVEV (reference sequence). J lost 0 bases, V lost 5 bases, and 7 bases had no gene match. The CDR3: CASSPRAGSSYNEQFF. CDR3 in DNA: TGTGCCAGCAGTCCGCGAGCGGGGAGCTCCTACAATGAGCAGTTCTTC.

This clone came up a few times. The chain employs TRBV20-1 and TRBJ1-1; TRBD1 agrees at 7 bases. This CDR3 has 11 residues. V was clipped by 6 bases and J by 5 bases; unmatched bases: 3. Germline V gene data show CDR1 as DFQATT and CDR2 as SNEGSKA (reference sequence). As DNA, the CDR3 is TGCAGTGCAGAACAGGGGACTGAAGCTTTCTTT. It codes for CSAEQGTEAFF.

Regarding this clone: One end of the junction is discordant with germline, which a read error may explain. This chain connects TRBV11-3 to TRBJ2-7; a possible D gene is TRBD2 (5 bases). CDR3 length: 11 amino acids. Germline V CDR1 and CDR2: SGHNT, YENEEA. The CDR3 DNA sequence: TGTGCCAGCAGATTAGGGAGAGAGCAGTACTTC. Its protein is CASRLGREQYF.

The J gene is TRBJ2-3, the V gene TRBV7-9; D might be TRBD1 (6 bases). Germline CDR1 and CDR2: SEHNR and FQNEAQ (reference sequence). The CDR3 consists of 16 residues. V was cut by 3 bases and J by 5 bases, with 18 bases left in between. The CDR3 DNA reads TGTGCCAGCAGCTTGACGACAGGACCCTCTGGAGATACGCAGTATTTT. This sequence encodes CASSLTTGPSGDTQYF. The whole variable domain, remainder taken from reference TRBV7-9 and TRBJ2-3, is DTGVSQNPRHKITKRGQNVTFRCDPISEHNRLYWYRQTLGQGPEFLTYFQNEAQLEKSRLLSDRFSAERPKGSFSTLEIQRTEQGDSAMYLCASSLTTGPSGDTQYFGPGTRLTVL.

This rearrangement joins TRBV19 to TRBJ2-7, with D possibly TRBD2 on 5 matching bases. V was cut by 3 bases and J by 0 bases, with 18 bases left in between. Germline V gives CDR1 LNHDA, CDR2 SQIVND (reference sequence). There are 17 residues in the CDR3. For the CDR3, the DNA is TGTGCCAGTAGTATTAGCACCCAGATGGGAGTCTCCTACGAGCAGTACTTC. As protein: CASSISTQMGVSYEQYF. Complete variable domain (other parts from reference TRBV19 and TRBJ2-7): DGGITQSPKYLFRKEGQNVTLSCEQNLNHDAMYWYRQDPGQGLRLIYYSQIVNDFQKGDIAEGYSVSREKKESFPLTVTSAQKNPTAFYLCASSISTQMGVSYEQYFGPGTRLTVT.